The 24 T cell receptor beta chains in this list originate from one sample, sequenced in a study of response to subunit inactivated influenza vaccine. TCRdb analysed the RT-PCR reads with MiXCR anew, one entry per CDR3 protein. The sample carries around 470,000 distinct CDR3 sequences, around 7.9% recorded once. Sequencing was performed on PBMCs from blood, taken around 2 years after vaccination. These receptors originate from a man aged 50-75 years who received an inactivated influenza vaccine.

A few counts support this clonotype. The chain is built from TRBV20-1 and TRBJ2-3, with TRBD1 matching over 8 bases. The junction had 9 bases not matched to a gene; V was cut back by 6 bases and J by 4 bases. The germline CDR1 and CDR2 sequences are DFQATT and SNEGSKA (reference sequence). There are 14 residues in the CDR3. CDR3 sequence: CSAKQGELADTQYF. The CDR3 bases are TGCAGTGCCAAACAGGGGGAATTGGCAGATACGCAGTATTTT.

The rearrangement uses TRBV7-8 and TRBJ2-7; tentative D call: TRBD2 (6 bases). This CDR3 has 16 residues. V lost 3 bases and J 5 bases, leaving 20 bases between the germline ends. Per the germline V gene, CDR1 is SGHVS and CDR2 is FQNEAQ. In DNA, the CDR3 is TGTGCCAGCAGCTTCTCCCTTGCGGGGAACTACGACGAGCAGTACTTC. It translates to CASSFSLAGNYDEQYF.

Remarks on this clonotype: One end of the junction varies from germline; a read error may be responsible. V is TRBV3-1 and J is TRBJ1-5; a weak D match, TRBD1 (5 bases). Germline-derived CDR1 and CDR2 are LGHDT and YNNKEL (reference sequence). This CDR3 comprises 17 residues. CDR3 sequence (DNA): TGTGCCTGCAGCAAAGAATTTCGGGGACCGAACAATCAGCCCCAGCATTTT. Amino acid sequence: CACSKEFRGPNNQPQHF.

This clonotype was seen many times. The chain recombines TRBV15 with TRBJ2-1; 9 positions agree with TRBD2. CDR1 and CDR2 (germline): LNHNV, YYDKDF (reference sequence). The length of the CDR3 is 14 residues. J was trimmed by 12 bases and V by 3 bases; bases with no gene match: 9. The CDR3: CATSRDTSGRAQFF. The CDR3 coding sequence is TGTGCCACCAGCAGGGATACTAGCGGGCGAGCGCAGTTCTTC.

This clonotype was observed a few times. The chain couples TRBV28 to TRBJ2-5; TRBD1 aligns across 8 bases. The CDR3 consists of 14 residues. The junction had 12 bases not matched to a gene; V was cut back by 11 bases and J by 4 bases. CDR1 MDHEN and CDR2 SYDVKM come from the germline V gene. In nucleotides, the CDR3 is TGTGCCTCCTCCCCGGACAGGGTCCGAGAGACCCAGTACTTC. Translation gives CASSPDRVRETQYF.

This chain connects TRBV2 to TRBJ2-1; TRBD1 might be the D (5 bases). This CDR3 region has 10 residues. With 9 bases removed from V and 9 bases from J, the gap between germline ends came to 9 bases. Germline CDR1 SNHLY, CDR2 FYNNEI. The CDR3 bases are TGTGCCAGTGAAGGGGTTGAGCAGTTCTTC. Amino acid sequence: CASEGVEQFF.

The chain combines TRBV29-1 with TRBJ2-5; D may be TRBD1 or TRBD2 (5 bases each). V lost 8 bases, J lost 2 bases, and 12 bases lay in between. Germline V CDR1 and CDR2: SQVTM, ANQGSEA. The CDR3 consists of 12 residues. The CDR3 DNA reads as TGCAGCTCGATCGGGGCTCAAGAGACCCAGTACTTC. It yields the protein CSSIGAQETQYF.

The CDR3 DNA sequence: TGTGCCAGTCGAGGGGCCATAAACTCCTACGAGCAGTACTTC. Amino acid sequence: CASRGAINSYEQYF. The genes are TRBV2 and TRBJ2-7; D may be TRBD1 or TRBD2 (5 bases each). This CDR3 comprises 14 residues. Deletions cut 9 bases from V and 0 bases from J, with 15 bases between. Germline V gene lookup returns CDR1 SNHLY and CDR2 FYNNEI.

This clonotype was seen repeatedly, ten times or more. The chain employs TRBV2 and TRBJ2-5, with TRBD2 as a possible D gene (5 bases). There are 14 residues in the CDR3. V lost 6 bases to trimming and J lost 4 bases, with 15 bases between them. The germline gives CDR1 SNHLY, CDR2 FYNNEI. The CDR3 region has the DNA TGTGCCAGCAGACGTAGCGCCCTAGGAGAGACCCAGTACTTC. It is translated as CASRRSALGETQYF.

This clonotype was seen only a few times. The genes are TRBV5-1 and TRBJ2-7; D is perhaps TRBD1 or TRBD2 (5 bases each). Trimming shortened V by 4 bases and J by 2 bases, and 13 bases separated the two germline ends. Germline CDR1 is SGHRS and CDR2 is YFSETQ. The CDR3 contains 14 residues. The CDR3 DNA reads as TGCGCCAGCAGCGGCCGGGACGGGGCCTACGAGCAGTACTTC. Protein product: CASSGRDGAYEQYF.

This clonotype has a handful of counts. This rearrangement joins TRBV29-1 to TRBJ2-7, with 10 bases that match TRBD2. The germline CDR1 and CDR2 sequences are SQVTM and ANQGSEA. Losses at the gene ends were 5 bases for V and 3 bases for J; bases not matched to a gene: 4. The CDR3 runs 13 residues. The CDR3 is CSVRTSGFYEQYF. As DNA, the CDR3 is TGCAGCGTTCGGACTAGCGGATTCTACGAGCAGTACTTC.

The chain combines TRBV7-9 with TRBJ2-3; 7 bases align to TRBD1. The trim removed 6 bases at V and 2 bases at J, leaving 5 bases unmatched. The CDR3 totals 14 residues. Germline V gene lookup returns CDR1 SEHNR and CDR2 FQNEAQ (reference sequence). CDR3 DNA: TGTGCCAGCAGTAAGGGACAGAACACAGATACGCAGTATTTT. Encoded protein: CASSKGQNTDTQYF.

This clonotype was counted ten times or more. V is TRBV2 and J is TRBJ1-4, with D possibly being TRBD1 (5 bases). Trimming took 0 bases from V and 3 from J, leaving 8 bases between them. This CDR3 is 15 amino acids long. From germline, CDR1 is SNHLY and CDR2 FYNNEI. CDR3 in amino acids: CASSEAVGANEKLFF. In nucleotides, the CDR3 is TGTGCCAGCAGTGAAGCAGTAGGGGCTAATGAAAAACTGTTTTTT.

This clonotype was seen many times. The V call is TRBV3-1, the J call TRBJ2-5; no definite D call. Germline lookup yields CDR1 LGHDT and CDR2 YNNKEL (reference sequence). The V end lost 1 base, the J end lost 5 bases, and 2 bases lay between the germline ends. The CDR3 has 11 amino acids. The CDR3, as DNA: TGTGCCAGCAGCCAAGTTGAGACCCAGTACTTC. It codes for CASSQVETQYF.

The V call is TRBV7-2, the J call TRBJ1-5, with 7 nucleotides matching TRBD1. V lost 1 base and J lost 7; bases outside the gene matches: 7. CDR1 is SGHTA, CDR2 FQGNSA, per germline. The CDR3 is 15 residues long. The CDR3 spells CASSLESRRGQPQHF. The CDR3 coding sequence is TGTGCCAGCAGCTTAGAATCACGCAGGGGGCAGCCCCAGCATTTT.

This clonotype was seen more than once but under ten times. This chain links TRBV29-1 with TRBJ2-3; D gene uncertain. The CDR3 has 12 amino acids. Germline CDR1 is SQVTM and CDR2 is ANQGSEA. Trimming pared 2 bases from V and 2 bases from J, leaving 5 bases between. The chain's CDR3 is CSVERLTDTQYF. The CDR3, as DNA: TGCAGCGTTGAAAGACTCACAGATACGCAGTATTTT.

The V call is TRBV20-1, the J call TRBJ2-5, with 10 bases matching TRBD2. CDR3 length equals 15 residues. V gave up 0 bases and J gave up 7 bases; unmatched junction bases: 8. The germline V gene has CDR1 DFQATT and CDR2 SNEGSKA (reference sequence). The CDR3, as DNA: TGCAGTGCTAGAGAGCGGCTAGCGGGGGACGGGACCCAGTACTTC. Protein: CSARERLAGDGTQYF.

In this sample, this clonotype turned up many times. The CDR3 coding sequence is TGCAGTTATTCAAACCAGATCTCTGGGGCCAACGTCCTGACTTTC. Residues: CSYSNQISGANVLTF. This sequence joins TRBV29-1 and TRBJ2-6; D call uncertain. This CDR3 is built from 15 residues. Germline V gene sequence: CDR1 SQVTM, CDR2 ANQGSEA.

The gene calls are TRBV24-1 and TRBJ2-3, with 11 bases aligning to TRBD1. Germline V gene sequence: CDR1 KGHDR, CDR2 SFDVKD. The V gene end was trimmed by 4 bases and the J gene end by 4 bases; junction bases not matched to a gene: 6. This CDR3 is built from 16 residues. In DNA form, the CDR3 reads TGTGCCACCAGTGACCCTGGGACAGGGGGTGCAGATACGCAGTATTTT. This encodes CATSDPGTGGADTQYF.

This clonotype turned up a few times. CDR3 sequence reads: CSVDGLGMAEQFF. The CDR3 region has the DNA TGCAGCGTCGACGGACTAGGTATGGCTGAGCAGTTCTTC. This chain links TRBV29-1 with TRBJ2-1, with 7 bases matching TRBD2. J lost 9 bases, V lost 6 bases, and 11 bases had no gene match. The CDR3 runs 13 residues. The germline gives CDR1 SQVTM, CDR2 ANQGSEA.

This clonotype was seen at least ten times. The CDR3 coding sequence is TGCAGCGTTGTGGCAGTCCAAGAGACCCAGTACTTC. Residues: CSVVAVQETQYF. The V call is TRBV29-1, the J call TRBJ2-5; D remains unclear. Germline CDR1 reads SQVTM; CDR2 reads ANQGSEA. V shed 4 bases and J shed 1 base, with 7 bases lying between them. The CDR3 length is 12 residues.

The V gene is TRBV28, the J gene TRBJ2-4; the D is unclear. This CDR3 spans 15 amino acids. Trimming left V 4 bases short and J 6 bases short, with 16 bases between. Germline V CDR1 and CDR2: MDHEN, SYDVKM. This chain's CDR3 is CASSSPGRTLNIQYF. The CDR3, as DNA: TGTGCCAGCAGTTCACCTGGCAGGACCTTAAACATTCAGTACTTC.

In this sample, this clonotype turned up many times. This rearrangement joins TRBV30 to TRBJ2-1; weak D call: TRBD2 (5 bases). Germline lookup yields CDR1 GTSNPN and CDR2 SVGIG (reference sequence). V gave up 0 bases and J gave up 6 bases, with 21 bases separating them. The length of the CDR3 is 17 residues. The CDR3 nucleotides read TGTGCCTGGAGTGTACGGGGTGGCCGGAGGAGAGGCAATGAGCAGTTCTTC. Translated: CAWSVRGGRRRGNEQFF. The whole variable domain, filled in from reference TRBV30 and TRBJ2-1, reads SQTIHQWPATLVQPVGSPLSLECTVEGTSNPNLYWYRQAAGRGLQLLFYSVGIGQISSEVPQNLSASRPQDRQFILSSKKLLLSDSGFYLCAWSVRGGRRRGNEQFFGPGTRLTVL.

V usage is TRBV29-1 and J usage is TRBJ2-1; weak D call: TRBD2 (5 bases). Deletions cut 6 bases from V and 6 bases from J, with 12 bases between. The germline V gene has CDR1 SQVTM and CDR2 ANQGSEA. This CDR3 is built from 12 residues. The CDR3 loop reads CSVLVSGNEQFF. In DNA, the CDR3 is TGCAGCGTGCTAGTGAGCGGCAATGAGCAGTTCTTC.